What follows are 29 T cell receptor beta chains derived from one specimen sequenced in a study of T cells in Graves' hyperthyroidism and ophthalmopathy. TCR beta CDR3 regions were amplified from RNA transcripts. Initially, a first-round RT-PCR of the TCR CDR3 employed the HTBI primer set. TCRdb independently ran MiXCR on the multiplex PCR reads; one entry per CDR3 protein. The sample contains hundreds of thousands of distinct CDR3 sequences, over 12% of which appear only once. Material for sequencing was blood. The receptors derive from a man aged 45-65 years with Graves' ophthalmopathy.

J is TRBJ2-7 and V is TRBV11-2, with TRBD2 matching over 11 bases. The CDR3 covers 15 residues. The germline CDR1 and CDR2 sequences are SGHAT and FQNNGV. V lost 5 bases and J lost 2; bases outside the gene matches: 5. The CDR3 reads CASSPMTSGTYEQYF. CDR3 bases: TGTGCCAGCAGCCCCATGACTAGCGGGACCTACGAGCAGTACTTC.

This clonotype was seen repeatedly, ten times or more. This sequence joins TRBV11-2 and TRBJ2-5, with D possibly matching TRBD2 (5 bases). This CDR3 is built from 14 residues. The germline gives CDR1 SGHAT, CDR2 FQNNGV. Trimming took off 5 bases at V and 1 base at J, with 11 bases between the two ends. CDR3 bases: TGTGCCAGCAGCGCGTCTAGCAGCCAAGAGACCCAGTACTTC. Encoded protein: CASSASSSQETQYF. The variable domain in full, with the rest retrieved from reference TRBV11-2 and TRBJ2-5, is EAGVAQSPRYKIIEKRQSVAFWCNPISGHATLYWYQQILGQGPKLLIQFQNNGVVDDSQLPKDRFSAERLKGVDSTLKIQPAKLEDSAVYLCASSASSSQETQYFGPGTRLLVL.

This clonotype was recorded at least ten times. The genes are TRBV20-1 and TRBJ2-2; D not certain. Trimming left V 3 bases short and J 4 bases short, with 18 bases between. The germline V gene has CDR1 DFQATT and CDR2 SNEGSKA (reference sequence). This CDR3 region has 16 residues. The CDR3 DNA reads TGCAGTGCTAGGGGATGGTCCAACCGGGTCACCGGGGAGCTGTTTTTT. Protein: CSARGWSNRVTGELFF.

This clonotype showed up many times. The chain links TRBV9 to TRBJ2-3; tentatively, D is TRBD2 (6 bases). CDR3 length: 16 amino acids. V was clipped by 0 bases and J by 0 bases, with 11 bases between them. The germline CDR1 and CDR2 sequences are SGDLS and YYNGEE. CDR3 loop: CASSVDGGASTDTQYF. The DNA for the CDR3 is TGTGCCAGCAGCGTAGACGGCGGGGCTAGCACAGATACGCAGTATTTT.

This clonotype was recorded at least ten times. The V call is TRBV18, the J call TRBJ1-2, with 7 bases that match TRBD1. V was clipped by 4 bases and J by 2 bases; unmatched bases: 4. In germline, CDR1 is KGHSH, CDR2 LQKENI. This CDR3 contains 14 residues. CDR3 bases: TGTGCCAGCTCACTCGGACAGGAAAACTATGGCTACACCTTC. Translated: CASSLGQENYGYTF.

Ten or more counts support this clonotype. The V gene is TRBV3-1, the J gene TRBJ2-7, with 9 bases matching TRBD2. The V gene's germline CDR1 is LGHDT and CDR2 YNNKEL (reference sequence). There are 13 residues in the CDR3. The junction had 2 bases not matched to a gene; V was cut back by 8 bases and J by 0 bases. This chain's CDR3 is CASEAGGSYEQYF. The CDR3 DNA reads TGTGCCAGCGAAGCGGGGGGCTCCTACGAGCAGTACTTC.

This chain connects TRBV6-1 to TRBJ1-2, with D possibly matching TRBD1 (5 bases). Germline assignment: CDR1 MNHNS and CDR2 SASEGT. V was trimmed by 5 bases and J by 10 bases, leaving 14 bases between them. The CDR3 covers 12 residues. The CDR3 region has the DNA TGTGCCAGCAGTCCTCGGACAAGGAACTACACCTTC. Translation: CASSPRTRNYTF.

This clonotype was recorded a few times. The rearrangement links TRBV10-3 to TRBJ1-1; D gene ambiguous. Germline V gene sequence: CDR1 ENHRY, CDR2 SYGVKD. V was trimmed by 10 bases and J by 1 base, leaving 13 bases between them. The CDR3 is 13 residues long. CDR3 nucleotide sequence: TGTGCCAGCAGAATGGTGAGGAACACTGAAGCTTTCTTT. It codes for CASRMVRNTEAFF.

V usage is TRBV20-1 and J usage is TRBJ1-2; a possible D gene is TRBD1 (5 bases). The germline V gene has CDR1 DFQATT and CDR2 SNEGSKA (reference sequence). Trimming pared 6 bases from V and 6 bases from J, leaving 14 bases between. The CDR3 totals 12 residues. CDR3 in amino acids: CSAPGGTDGYTF. Written as DNA, the CDR3 is TGCAGTGCCCCCGGGGGGACCGATGGCTACACCTTC.

This clonotype was recorded at least ten times. The J gene is TRBJ2-7, the V gene TRBV20-1; the match to TRBD2 covers 9 bases. CDR1 is DFQATT and CDR2 is SNEGSKA in the germline V gene (reference sequence). The V and J ends lost 7 bases and 9 bases, in that order; junction bases with no gene match: 10. The CDR3 loop spans 12 amino acids. CDR3 residues: CSVRTSEGAQYF. The CDR3 DNA follows: TGCAGTGTTAGGACTAGCGAGGGAGCGCAGTACTTC.

This clonotype was counted a few times. The gene calls are TRBV6-5 and TRBJ2-6, with a tentative D call TRBD1 (7 bases). The germline V gene has CDR1 MNHEY and CDR2 SVGAGI. The CDR3 runs to 16 residues. Trimming took off 4 bases at V and 2 bases at J, with 12 bases between the two ends. CDR3 in amino acids: CASSSTGEAGANVLTF. CDR3 bases: TGTGCCAGCAGTTCTACAGGGGAGGCTGGGGCCAACGTCCTGACTTTC.

Comments on this clonotype: A much larger clone differs by one base, so this may be a read error. The rearrangement links TRBV10-3 to TRBJ2-1; 10 bases agree with TRBD2. The better agreement between TRBJ2-7 and the DNA end casts doubt on the J call. Germline V gene data show CDR1 as ENHRY and CDR2 as SYGVKD. The CDR3 covers 16 residues. The CDR3 nucleotides read TGTGCCATCATGGGCACTAGCGGGACTTCTTACAATGAGCAGTACTTC. Translated: CAIMGTSGTSYNEQYF.

This clonotype was observed at least ten times. The rearrangement uses TRBV30 and TRBJ1-2; D gene ambiguous. This CDR3 region has 11 residues. Germline CDR1 reads GTSNPN; CDR2 reads SVGIG (reference sequence). The V end lost 1 base, the J end lost 6 bases, and 6 bases lay between the germline ends. The CDR3 coding sequence is TGTGCCTGGAGTGCCCTGGATGGCTACACCTTC. Its translation is CAWSALDGYTF.

This clonotype was counted at least ten times. The V and J genes are TRBV7-6 and TRBJ2-2, with D possibly TRBD2 on 5 matching bases. This CDR3 is 16 amino acids long. CDR1 is SGHVS, CDR2 FNYEAQ, per germline. V was cut by 2 bases and J by 4 bases, with 14 bases left in between. The DNA of the CDR3 is TGTGCCAGCAGCTTATTACGAGGGAGTAGCACCGGGGAGCTGTTTTTT. This gives the protein CASSLLRGSSTGELFF.

Many counts were recorded for this clonotype. The chain carries TRBV5-1 and TRBJ2-1; 10 positions agree with TRBD2. This CDR3 contains 17 residues. CDR1 SGHRS and CDR2 YFSETQ come from the germline V gene. V dropped 7 bases and J dropped 5; count of bases not matched to a gene: 15. CDR3 nucleotides: TGCGCCAGCTCGATTGAGGGAGCGGGAGGGCCGAACAATGAGCAGTTCTTC. It codes for CASSIEGAGGPNNEQFF.

There are a few counts of this clonotype. The V and J genes are TRBV20-1 and TRBJ2-1; D is undetermined. Trimming pared 1 base from V and 0 bases from J, leaving 7 bases between. This CDR3 is built from 14 residues. Germline V gene sequence: CDR1 DFQATT, CDR2 SNEGSKA (reference sequence). CDR3 sequence (DNA): TGCAGTGCTAGAGGGCTGTACTCCTACAATGAGCAGTTCTTC. This encodes CSARGLYSYNEQFF.

This clonotype was seen at least ten times. The V and J genes are TRBV11-3 and TRBJ2-1; TRBD2 aligns across 8 bases. The J segment lost 6 bases and the V segment lost 3 bases, leaving 7 bases of the junction unmatched. The CDR3 runs to 15 residues. Germline V gene lookup returns CDR1 SGHNT and CDR2 YENEEA. The CDR3 DNA reads as TGTGCCAGCAGCTTCTCGGGACTAGTAGGCAATGAGCAGTTCTTC. This gives the protein CASSFSGLVGNEQFF. Looking up the rest from reference TRBV11-3 and TRBJ2-1 gives the full variable domain: EAGVVQSPRYKIIEKKQPVAFWCNPISGHNTLYWYLQNLGQGPELLIRYENEEAVDDSQLPKDRFSAERLKGVDSTLKIQPAELGDSAVYLCASSFSGLVGNEQFFGPGTRLTVL.

This clonotype was seen only a few times. The chain is built from TRBV9 and TRBJ2-1, with 7 bases lining up with TRBD1. V lost 0 bases, J lost 6 bases, and 6 bases stayed unmatched. Germline loops: CDR1 SGDLS, CDR2 YYNGEE. There are 15 residues in the CDR3. CDR3 in amino acids: CASSVGTGYTNEQFF. CDR3 in DNA: TGTGCCAGCAGCGTAGGGACAGGCTACACCAATGAGCAGTTCTTC.

This clonotype has only a few counts. This chain connects TRBV7-9 to TRBJ2-5, with TRBD1 identical over 11 bases. CDR1 and CDR2 (germline): SEHNR, FQNEAQ (reference sequence). Trimming took 5 bases from V and 4 from J; bases not matched to a gene: 15. The CDR3 runs to 18 residues. This chain's CDR3 is CASSPKPGQGVLGETQYF. CDR3 DNA sequence: TGTGCCAGCAGCCCAAAACCGGGACAGGGGGTTTTGGGAGAGACCCAGTACTTC.

This clonotype was seen at least ten times. The V and J genes are TRBV3-1 and TRBJ2-7; possibly TRBD1 for D (6 bases). There are 12 residues in the CDR3. Trimming took off 4 bases at V and 6 bases at J, with 10 bases between the two ends. The germline V gene has CDR1 LGHDT and CDR2 YNNKEL (reference sequence). CDR3 residues: CASSLRDTEQYF. CDR3 bases: TGTGCCAGCAGCCTCCGGGACACCGAGCAGTACTTC.

This clonotype occurred a few times. The genes are TRBV20-1 and TRBJ2-7; 9 bases fit TRBD2. The CDR3 covers 18 residues. Trimming at V came to 1 base and at J to 5 bases, leaving 18 bases not matched to a gene. CDR1 is DFQATT and CDR2 is SNEGSKA in the germline V gene (reference sequence). The CDR3 loop reads CSARGGGGPRGRVDEQYF. The DNA of the CDR3 is TGCAGTGCTAGAGGGGGGGGGGGGCCTCGCGGGAGGGTGGACGAGCAGTACTTC.

This clonotype came up many times. This rearrangement joins TRBV30 to TRBJ2-2; D ambiguous. The ends were cut back, 3 bases at V and 7 bases at J, with 15 bases in the middle. Looked up from germline, CDR1 is GTSNPN and CDR2 is SVGIG (reference sequence). This CDR3 has 14 residues. For the CDR3, the DNA is TGTGCCTGGAGAGACAAGACCCCGTACGGGGAGCTGTTTTTT. Translating it yields CAWRDKTPYGELFF.

This clonotype was observed at least ten times. The chain uses TRBV28 and TRBJ2-1; possible D gene TRBD2, 5 bases. Germline values: CDR1 MDHEN, CDR2 SYDVKM. V was shortened by 4 bases and J by 7 bases, with 11 bases between the two germline ends. CDR3 size: 13 residues. The CDR3 sequence: CASSSSGGNEQFF. The DNA of the CDR3 is TGTGCCAGCAGTTCAAGCGGAGGTAATGAGCAGTTCTTC.

The table lists this clonotype with many counts. V gene TRBV18 combines with J gene TRBJ1-6; TRBD1 matches 7 bases. This CDR3 is built from 14 residues. Germline V gene lookup returns CDR1 KGHSH and CDR2 LQKENI. V shed 6 bases and J 7 bases; nucleotides not matched to a gene: 6. The CDR3 reads CASSPDRKNSPLHF. For the CDR3, the DNA is TGTGCCAGCTCTCCGGACAGGAAAAATTCACCCCTCCACTTT.

This clonotype was picked up many times. The rearrangement links TRBV7-3 to TRBJ2-2; TRBD2 aligns across 7 bases. J was trimmed by 6 bases and V by 2 bases; bases with no gene match: 6. This CDR3 region has 15 residues. Germline-derived CDR1 and CDR2 are SGHTA and FQGTGA. CDR3 DNA: TGTGCCAGCAGCTTAGGCGGGAGAAGATCCGGGGAGCTGTTTTTT. The encoded protein is CASSLGGRRSGELFF.

This clonotype was seen a few times. The chain links TRBV12-3 or TRBV12-4 to TRBJ2-2; perhaps TRBD2 as D (5 bases). Trimming removed 1 base at V and 6 bases at J, with 9 bases between. This CDR3 region has 14 residues. CDR3 sequence: CASSLVGGSGELFF. The CDR3 DNA sequence: TGTGCCAGCAGTTTAGTAGGAGGATCCGGGGAGCTGTTTTTT.

This clonotype has just a few counts. The chain joins TRBV11-2 to TRBJ2-2; the D gene is possibly TRBD2 (7 bases). Germline V gives CDR1 SGHAT, CDR2 FQNNGV. The CDR3 runs 19 residues. Trimming took off 6 bases at V and 0 bases at J, with 23 bases between the two ends. The chain's CDR3 is CASSLKGGVGKANTGELFF. The CDR3 nucleotides read TGTGCCAGCAGTTTGAAGGGGGGGGTCGGGAAAGCGAACACCGGGGAGCTGTTTTTT.

This clonotype was counted at least ten times. V gene TRBV18 combines with J gene TRBJ2-2; D is unresolved. V dropped 3 bases and J dropped 5 bases, with 4 bases sitting between them. The CDR3 consists of 12 residues. Germline values: CDR1 KGHSH, CDR2 LQKENI. In nucleotides, the CDR3 is TGTGCCAGCTCACCTCTGACCGGGGAGCTGTTTTTT. It encodes CASSPLTGELFF.

This clonotype was counted ten times or more. The CDR3 is CASSNLVDEQYF. The DNA of the CDR3 is TGTGCCAGCAGTAATCTAGTAGACGAGCAGTACTTC. V usage is TRBV12-3 or TRBV12-4 and J usage is TRBJ2-7; D gene unclear. V shed 5 bases and J shed 5 bases, with 10 bases lying between them. The CDR3 runs to 12 residues.